This TCR beta chain was sequenced for a study of post-analysis software for immune sequencing data. Study-wide background: In terms of disease course, relapsing-remitting, secondary progressive and progressive-relapsing multiple sclerosis were included.

A note on this clonotype: The antigen remains undetermined.

TCR beta libraries were prepared from cDNA with unique molecular identifiers. Yield was around 500,000 cDNA molecules from around 1 to 9.1 million T cells. One entry per CDR3 protein, called by TCRdb with MiXCR from the PCR reads. This table holds about 770,000 distinct CDR3 sequences, 46% found once. The V end lost 0 bases, the J end lost 2 bases, and 11 bases lay between the germline ends. The CDR3 totals 15 residues. Germline V gives CDR1 LNHNV, CDR2 YYDKDF (reference sequence). Study observations and caveats: A significant reduction in normalized Chao1 diversity was observed in multiple sclerosis patients versus controls. Under the F measure, samples that were prepared in one batch clustered strongly together. Controls showed lower frequencies than patients for roughly 5 TRBV segments, and TRBV5-6, TRBV5-1 and TRBV20-1 were among these.

This TCR was sampled from a girl aged 5-17 years with multiple sclerosis. Input material: blood. The chain carries TRBV15 and TRBJ2-7, with D possibly TRBD2 on 5 matching bases. The CDR3 DNA reads as TGTGCCACCAGCAGAGAGCAATCCGGGACCTACGAGCAGTACTTC. It yields the protein CATSREQSGTYEQYF.